A single sample is the source of the 20 T cell receptor beta chains below, sequenced in a study of cytomegalovirus exposure and HLA in healthy donors. Sequencing was performed with immunoSEQ multiplex PCR; in TCRdb, only in-frame clones are kept and a portion is missing. This table holds around 200,000 clones, about four fifths found once. Material: PBMCs. These receptors were taken from a woman younger than 35 in good health and CMV-seropositive.

This chain connects TRBV2 to TRBJ2-1, with 8 bases identical to TRBD2. The CDR3 covers 13 residues. From germline, CDR1 is SNHLY and CDR2 FYNNEI. V was clipped by 6 bases and J by 6 bases; unmatched bases: 4. CDR3 residues: CASSGTSGNEQFF. The DNA of the CDR3 is TGTGCCAGCAGCGGGACTAGTGGCAATGAGCAGTTCTTC.

CDR3 in DNA: TGTGCCAGCAGTGAGCCTAGCGGGGGGGCTGGGGCCAACGTCCTGACTTTC. This codes for CASSEPSGGAGANVLTF. This sequence joins TRBV6-1 and TRBJ2-6; 12 positions agree with TRBD2. Germline V gene lookup returns CDR1 MNHNS and CDR2 SASEGT. The CDR3 spans 17 residues. Trimming took 3 bases from V and 2 from J; bases not matched to a gene: 2.

The J gene is TRBJ1-5, the V gene TRBV6-1, with TRBD1 as a possible D gene (5 bases). The V end lost 7 bases, the J end lost 1 base, and 8 bases lay between the germline ends. CDR3 size: 13 residues. Germline V gives CDR1 MNHNS, CDR2 SASEGT. CDR3 sequence reads: CASTRQSNQPQHF. For the CDR3, the DNA is TGTGCCAGCACTAGACAGAGCAATCAGCCCCAGCATTTT.

The chain recombines TRBV5-1 with TRBJ2-2; 9 nucleotides align to TRBD1. Germline lookup yields CDR1 SGHRS and CDR2 YFSETQ. The CDR3 contains 17 residues. The junction had 13 bases not matched to a gene; V was cut back by 4 bases and J by 6 bases. The CDR3 DNA reads as TGCGCCAGCAGCGCAGCCGGGACAGGGCCCCTAGCCGGGGAGCTGTTTTTT. Its protein is CASSAAGTGPLAGELFF.

This chain uses TRBV5-6 with TRBJ1-3; D might be TRBD1 (5 bases). The CDR3 is made up of 18 amino acids. Germline values: CDR1 SGHDT, CDR2 YYEEEE. The V and J ends lost 2 bases and 0 bases respectively, with 18 bases between them. Here the CDR3 reads CASSFTTYTGYSGNTIYF. Here the CDR3 DNA reads TGTGCCAGCAGCTTCACCACGTATACAGGATACTCTGGAAACACCATATATTTT.

This clone was observed a single time. The V call is TRBV11-3, the J call TRBJ2-3; a possible D gene is TRBD2 (6 bases). The CDR3 contains 16 residues. The V end was cut by 6 bases, the J end by 2 bases, with 18 bases between. Germline lookup yields CDR1 SGHNT and CDR2 YENEEA. The CDR3 DNA reads as TGTGCCAGCAGTTCCCAAGGGCGGGGCCCCACAGATACGCAGTATTTT. Protein product: CASSSQGRGPTDTQYF.

This rearrangement joins TRBV6-1 to TRBJ1-1, with D perhaps TRBD1 (6 bases). The CDR3 sequence is 16 residues long. Trimming removed 0 bases from V and 4 bases from J, with 15 bases in between. Germline CDR1 and CDR2: MNHNS and SASEGT. CDR3 nucleotides: TGTGCCAGCAGTGAAGCGGTGCAGGGGCTTGGCACTGAAGCTTTCTTT. It yields the protein CASSEAVQGLGTEAFF.

The gene calls are TRBV7-9 and TRBJ1-1; D call uncertain. Germline assignment: CDR1 SEHNR and CDR2 FQNEAQ (reference sequence). CDR3 length: 13 residues. V dropped 1 base and J dropped 5 bases, with 8 bases sitting between them. The CDR3 protein is CASSLGGHTEAFF. DNA for the CDR3: TGTGCCAGCAGCTTAGGTGGGCATACTGAAGCTTTCTTT.

This clone is a singleton in its sample. The chain recombines TRBV7-8 with TRBJ2-3; no firm D call. Deletions cut 5 bases from V and 0 bases from J, with 6 bases between. The germline gives CDR1 SGHVS, CDR2 FQNEAQ. CDR3 size: 13 residues. The CDR3, as DNA: TGTGCCAGCAGCGGAGCTAGCACAGATACGCAGTATTTT. Translating gives CASSGASTDTQYF.

Only a few counts were recorded for this clone. The chain has TRBV27 and TRBJ2-7, with D maybe TRBD1 (5 bases). Trimming removed 7 bases from V and 2 bases from J, with 9 bases in between. Germline CDR1 reads MNHEY; CDR2 reads SMNVEV (reference sequence). The CDR3 extends over 12 amino acids. The CDR3 sequence: CASKGAPYEQYF. CDR3 DNA: TGTGCCAGCAAAGGGGCCCCCTACGAGCAGTACTTC.

The V gene is TRBV4-2, the J gene TRBJ1-4; 8 nucleotides line up with TRBD1. Germline trimming cut 1 base from V and 6 bases from J; bases unmatched to any gene: 7. In germline, CDR1 is LGHNA, CDR2 YNFKEQ. The CDR3 sequence is 16 residues long. In DNA, the CDR3 is TGTGCCAGCAGCCAAGGGGTAACAGGGGGAGATGAAAAACTGTTTTTT. Its protein product is CASSQGVTGGDEKLFF.

The rearrangement uses TRBV7-8 and TRBJ2-1, with D perhaps TRBD1 (6 bases). Per germline, CDR1 SGHVS and CDR2 FQNEAQ. Trimming shortened V by 5 bases and J by 0 bases, and 14 bases separated the two germline ends. The CDR3 is 16 residues long. The CDR3 region is CASSLRTASSYNEQFF. The CDR3 DNA reads as TGTGCCAGCAGCCTCCGGACAGCTAGCTCCTACAATGAGCAGTTCTTC.

The chain has TRBV19 and TRBJ1-5; D uncertain. This CDR3 region has 13 residues. Trimming removed 7 bases from V and 8 bases from J, with 15 bases in between. Germline V CDR1 and CDR2: LNHDA, SQIVND (reference sequence). CDR3 bases: TGTGCCAGTAACGGTCCGCGGATGGAGCCCCAGCATTTT. Its protein product is CASNGPRMEPQHF.

The chain has TRBV7-2 and TRBJ2-6; possibly TRBD2 for D (6 bases). Germline V gene sequence: CDR1 SGHTA, CDR2 FQGNSA. This CDR3 is built from 15 residues. V shed 5 bases and J shed 4 bases, with 12 bases lying between them. Written as DNA, the CDR3 is TGTGCCAGCAGCCCGGGGGTTTTCGGGGCCAACGTCCTGACTTTC. Translating it yields CASSPGVFGANVLTF.

The chain joins TRBV28 to TRBJ2-5; TRBD2 might be the D (6 bases). CDR3 length equals 13 residues. Trimming took off 3 bases at V and 3 bases at J, with 8 bases between the two ends. CDR1 and CDR2 (germline): MDHEN, SYDVKM. CDR3 nucleotide sequence: TGTGCCAGCAGTTTGTGGGGGGAAGAGACCCAGTACTTC. Translating it yields CASSLWGEETQYF.

The chain combines TRBV2 with TRBJ2-7, with 7 bases identical to TRBD1. Germline trimming cut 8 bases from V and 3 bases from J; bases unmatched to any gene: 10. This CDR3 has 14 amino acids. Germline V gene data show CDR1 as SNHLY and CDR2 as FYNNEI. The DNA for the CDR3 is TGTGCCAGCGCAGGGACAGTCCGCCGCTACGAGCAGTACTTC. As protein: CASAGTVRRYEQYF.

The chain couples TRBV9 to TRBJ2-7, with TRBD1 matching over 12 bases. With V trimmed by 0 bases and J by 4 bases, 5 bases remained unmatched. The germline CDR1 and CDR2 sequences are SGDLS and YYNGEE. This CDR3 contains 16 residues. CDR3 nucleotide sequence: TGTGCCAGCAGCGTAGATCCGGGACAGGGGGCTTACGAGCAGTACTTC. Encoded protein: CASSVDPGQGAYEQYF.

The J gene is TRBJ1-1, the V gene TRBV5-8, with D possibly matching TRBD1 (6 bases). Trimming pared 3 bases from V and 1 base from J, leaving 10 bases between. CDR1 SGHTS and CDR2 YDEGEE come from the germline V gene. CDR3 length: 14 amino acids. Here the CDR3 reads CASSSRDTNTEAFF. CDR3 nucleotides: TGTGCCAGCAGCTCCCGGGACACGAACACTGAAGCTTTCTTT.

This chain joins TRBV27 and TRBJ2-1; the D gene is possibly TRBD2 (6 bases). V was clipped by 2 bases and J by 5 bases, with 10 bases between them. Germline lookup yields CDR1 MNHEY and CDR2 SMNVEV (reference sequence). The CDR3 contains 14 residues. The CDR3 loop reads CASSLPGSNNEQFF. The CDR3 nucleotides read TGTGCCAGCAGTTTACCCGGGAGCAACAATGAGCAGTTCTTC.

This clone occurred once. The gene calls are TRBV5-3 and TRBJ1-2, with D perhaps matching TRBD1 (6 bases). TRBV5-3 is filed as an ORF, its function uncertain. Trimming cost V 1 base and J 2 bases, with 15 bases left between them. CDR3 length: 16 residues. CDR3 amino acids: CARSLHRDKVNYGYTF. The DNA of the CDR3 is TGTGCCAGAAGCTTGCACAGGGATAAGGTAAACTATGGCTACACCTTC.